The 3 T cell receptor beta chains reported below all come from one sample, sequenced in a study of T cells in Graves' hyperthyroidism and ophthalmopathy (dated by TCRdb to between 2018 and 2020). Library method: multiplex PCR. For sequencing, an Illumina HiSeq 2000 was employed. Amplification of TCR beta CDR3 regions was carried out from RNA transcripts. For the first round of RT-PCR on the TCR CDR3, the HTBI primer set was used together with the Qiagen OneStep RT-PCR kit. TCRdb cleaned the public reads at Q25 with fastp, built clones with MiXCR and kept in-frame beta chains. Rows matching on CDR3 protein sequence are summarized as one entry with the most common DNA and genes. In this sample the table shows 300,000 to 450,000 distinct CDR3 sequences, 11% to 15% of which occur a single time. Approximately 11% of the sample is taken by the ten largest. Sequencing used blood. These receptors all stem from an older woman with Graves' hyperthyroidism.

The chain combines TRBV7-2 with TRBJ2-7, with TRBD1 matching 11 bases. The CDR3 spans 16 residues. Germline CDR1 is SGHTA and CDR2 is FQGNSA. Trimming at V came to 9 bases and at J to 2 bases, leaving 12 bases not matched to a gene. CDR3 nucleotide sequence: TGTGCCAGTAGTATGGCCACGGGACAGGGGGCCTACGAGCAGTACTTC. Translation gives CASSMATGQGAYEQYF. The full variable domain, completed using reference TRBV7-2 and TRBJ2-7, is GAGVSQSPSNKVTEKGKDVELRCDPISGHTALYWYRQSLGQGLEFLIYFQGNSAPDKSGLPSDRFSAERTGGSVSTLTIQRTQQEDSAVYLCASSMATGQGAYEQYFGPGTRLTVT.

Ten or more counts support this clonotype. This chain links TRBV7-9 with TRBJ2-7; 10 bases fit TRBD2. Germline CDR1 SEHNR, CDR2 FQNEAQ (reference sequence). The CDR3 has 15 residues. The J segment lost 3 bases and the V segment lost 5 bases, leaving 7 bases of the junction unmatched. CDR3 nucleotides: TGTGCCAGCAGCCCATCGTCTAGCGGGAGCTACGAGCAGTACTTC. It encodes CASSPSSSGSYEQYF. Variable domain in full (rest from reference TRBV7-9 and TRBJ2-7): DTGVSQNPRHKITKRGQNVTFRCDPISEHNRLYWYRQTLGQGPEFLTYFQNEAQLEKSRLLSDRFSAERPKGSFSTLEIQRTEQGDSAMYLCASSPSSSGSYEQYFGPGTRLTVT.

In this sample, this clonotype turned up a few times. This chain connects TRBV6-1 to TRBJ2-6; no clear D gene. The V and J ends lost 3 bases and 4 bases respectively, with 7 bases between them. Per germline, CDR1 MNHNS and CDR2 SASEGT. This CDR3 region has 14 residues. CDR3 coding DNA: TGTGCCAGCAGTGAGGGTGCCGGGGCCAACGTCCTGACTTTC. Its translation: CASSEGAGANVLTF.